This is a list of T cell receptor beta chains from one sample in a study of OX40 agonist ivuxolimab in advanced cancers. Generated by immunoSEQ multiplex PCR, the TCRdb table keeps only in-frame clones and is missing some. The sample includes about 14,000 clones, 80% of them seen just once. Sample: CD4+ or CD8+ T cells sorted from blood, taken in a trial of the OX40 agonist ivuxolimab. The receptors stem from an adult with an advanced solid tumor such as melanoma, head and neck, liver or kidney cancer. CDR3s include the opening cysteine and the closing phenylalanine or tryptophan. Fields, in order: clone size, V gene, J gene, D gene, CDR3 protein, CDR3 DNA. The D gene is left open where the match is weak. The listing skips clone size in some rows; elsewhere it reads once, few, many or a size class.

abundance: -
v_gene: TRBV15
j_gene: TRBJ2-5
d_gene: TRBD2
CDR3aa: CATSPTSGRAQTQYF
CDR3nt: TGTGCCACCAGTCCGACTAGCGGGAGGGCACAGACCCAGTACTTC

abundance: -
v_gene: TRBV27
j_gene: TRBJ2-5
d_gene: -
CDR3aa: CASSFWSGEQYF
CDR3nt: TGTGCCAGCAGTTTTTGGTCCGGGGAGCAGTACTTC

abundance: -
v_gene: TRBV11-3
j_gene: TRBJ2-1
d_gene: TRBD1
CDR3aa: CASSLAGTGGNEQFF
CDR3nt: TGTGCCAGCAGCTTAGCAGGGACAGGGGGCAATGAGCAGTTCTTC

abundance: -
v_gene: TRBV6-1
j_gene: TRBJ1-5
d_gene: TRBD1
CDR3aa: CASSGRDRTNQPQHF
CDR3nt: TGTGCCAGCAGTGGCCGGGACAGGACGAATCAGCCCCAGCATTTT

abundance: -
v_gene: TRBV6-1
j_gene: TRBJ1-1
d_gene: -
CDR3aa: CASSEVGVRNTEAFF
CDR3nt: TGTGCCAGCAGTGAAGTTGGGGTTAGGAACACTGAAGCTTTCTTT

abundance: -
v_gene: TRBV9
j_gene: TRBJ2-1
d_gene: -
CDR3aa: CASSVVEVTEQFF
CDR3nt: TGTGCCAGCAGCGTAGTCGAAGTGACTGAGCAGTTCTTC

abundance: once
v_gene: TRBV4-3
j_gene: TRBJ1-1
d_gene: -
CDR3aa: CASSQVRTPRQEAFF
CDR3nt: TGCGCCAGCAGCCAAGTTCGCACCCCTCGACAGGAGGCTTTCTTT

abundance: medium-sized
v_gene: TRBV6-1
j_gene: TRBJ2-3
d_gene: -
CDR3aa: CASSELGASTDTQYF
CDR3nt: TGTGCCAGCAGTGAACTGGGGGCCAGCACAGATACGCAGTATTTT

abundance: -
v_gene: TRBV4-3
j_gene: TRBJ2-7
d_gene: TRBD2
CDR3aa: CASSLSGSREQYF
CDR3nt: TGCGCCAGCAGCCTAAGCGGGAGCCGGGAGCAGTACTTC

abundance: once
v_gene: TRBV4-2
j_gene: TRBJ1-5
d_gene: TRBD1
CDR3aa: CASSHGTGAQNQPQHF
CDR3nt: TGTGCCAGCAGCCATGGGACAGGGGCACAGAATCAGCCCCAGCATTTT